This T cell receptor beta chain was documented in a study of shared clonotypes between healthy human individuals. Study summary: CD4 naive and CD4 memory each took three plates per donor, while CD8 naive took two and CD8 memory one. General study results and limits: Sharing across a handful of donors was seen in 4.5% to 6.5% of naive CD4 clonotypes.

Trimming left V 4 bases short and J 4 bases short, with 8 bases between. The CDR3 totals 11 residues. Germline V gene sequence: CDR1 SQVTM, CDR2 ANQGSEA. Naive CD8 cells comprised CD45RO-negative, CCR7-positively selected cells, excluding terminally differentiated effector memory CD45RA+ cells. The donors were all Caucasian adults (living in Nashville, Tennessee). The data were produced by immunoSEQ multiplex PCR, yet TCRdb's version contains in-frame clones alone and is incomplete. This table holds about 2.2 million clones, roughly 95% found once. The sample holds one count of this clone. The antigen is undetermined. Other DNA sequences of this sample code for an identical CDR3.

Sample: naive CD8+ T cells from PBMCs. The receptor was isolated from a man between 18 and 29 years old in good health. Some clones in this sample may be carry-over from other donors' samples. The chain recombines TRBV29-1 with TRBJ2-7; D gene ambiguous. CDR3 nucleotide sequence: TGCAGCGTTGTAAGGGATTACGAGCAGTACTTC. It yields the protein CSVVRDYEQYF.